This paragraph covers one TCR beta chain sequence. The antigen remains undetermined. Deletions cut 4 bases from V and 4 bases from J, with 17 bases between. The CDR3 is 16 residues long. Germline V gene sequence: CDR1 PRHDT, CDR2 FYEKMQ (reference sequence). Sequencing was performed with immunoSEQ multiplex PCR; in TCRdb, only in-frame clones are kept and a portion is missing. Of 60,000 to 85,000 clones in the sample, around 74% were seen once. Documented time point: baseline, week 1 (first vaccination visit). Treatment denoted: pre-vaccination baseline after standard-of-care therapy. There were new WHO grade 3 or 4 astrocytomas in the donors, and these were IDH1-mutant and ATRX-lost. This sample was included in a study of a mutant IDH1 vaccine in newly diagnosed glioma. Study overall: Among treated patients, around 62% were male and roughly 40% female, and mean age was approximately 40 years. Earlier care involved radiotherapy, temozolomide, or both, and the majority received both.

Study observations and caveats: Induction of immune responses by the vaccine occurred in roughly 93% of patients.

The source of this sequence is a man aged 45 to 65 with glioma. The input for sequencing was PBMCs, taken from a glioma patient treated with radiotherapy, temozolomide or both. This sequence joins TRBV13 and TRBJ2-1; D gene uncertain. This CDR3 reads CASSSAMKATYNEQFF. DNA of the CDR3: TGTGCCAGCAGCTCCGCGATGAAAGCTACTTACAATGAGCAGTTCTTC.